Sequencing of this T cell receptor beta chain was carried out in a study of response to subunit inactivated influenza vaccine. The study's findings and limits: It was the authors' suggestion that each seasonal influenza vaccination recruits few new T cells.

TCRdb passed the RT-PCR reads through MiXCR, listing each CDR3 protein once. The sample holds around 500,000 distinct CDR3 sequences, around 9.9% seen once. This CDR3 comprises 13 residues. The V gene lost 2 bases and the J gene lost 8 bases, with 10 bases spanning the gap. Germline V lookup: CDR1 MNHEY, CDR2 SMNVEV (reference sequence). This clonotype occurred a few times. The antigen is unknown. The J gene is TRBJ2-1, the V gene TRBV27; D perhaps matches TRBD2 (6 bases). This specimen was PBMCs from blood, taken about 40 days after vaccination. This TCR derives from a man aged 50 to 60 who received an inactivated influenza vaccine. The CDR3: CASSLSGLDEQFF. For the CDR3, the DNA is TGTGCCAGCAGTTTAAGCGGGTTAGATGAGCAGTTCTTC.